This TCR beta chain came from a study of shared clonotypes between healthy human individuals (dated by TCRdb to 2020 to 2021). Notes on the research overall: The cohort comprised a couple of women and a few men aged 18 to 49 years. For each donor, three plates each were used for CD4 naive and CD4 memory, two plates were used for CD8 naive, and one plate was used for CD8 memory. To estimate repertoire size and how much clonotypes are shared between individuals, the study performed deep sequencing of blood TCR repertoires from 4 to 6 healthy adults. Different laboratories and diverse techniques were used to prepare libraries and sequence TCR repertoires, to increase sequencing depth and limit assay-specific biases. Between about 0.85 and 9.5 billion PBMCs per donor were obtained by leukapheresis. What the study reported, not specific to this receptor: Sampling was limited to blood, and TCR repertoires in tissue likely differ from TCR repertoires in blood. Because the study included a small number of donors, the genetic and exposure-history diversity represented was limited. Naive subsets generally had larger estimated clonotype richness than memory subsets. Sharing across a few donors was observed for approximately 4.6% of naive CD4, over 3% of naive CD8, about 2.5% of memory CD4, and around 0.44% of memory CD8 clonotypes. Higher generation probabilities were observed for clonotypes shared by all four sorted-subset donors than for non-shared clonotypes. Even with the large sequencing depth, rarefaction of the sorted-subset datasets indicated that sequencing was incomplete. Based on pairwise subsampling, the degree of clonotype sharing among donors was expected to be affected by sequencing depth.

Concerning this clone: Its antigen target is currently unknown. Base qualities were left out, and no much larger clone turns up one base away.

The donors were healthy, HIV-negative adults who had no recently reported acute infections or vaccinations. Only Caucasian adults living in Nashville, Tennessee, USA were represented among the donors. Magnetic negative selection was used to enrich CD4+ T cells, after which naive cells were positively selected on CD45RA and the negative fraction became the memory subset. After blood collection by leukapheresis, PBMCs were isolated using Ficoll-Histopaque density gradient centrifugation and then cryopreserved in the vapor phase of liquid nitrogen. Purity and quantity of every magnetically sorted T cell population were checked by analytical flow cytometry. Genomic DNA was isolated from each sorted fraction and quantified by UV absorbance on a Nanodrop 2000c. Using the deep immunoSEQ assay, TCR CDR3 regions were amplified from genomic DNA by multiplex PCR. Extracted genomic DNA from each cell subset was distributed evenly across all wells of several immunoSEQ 96-well plates, and each plate was treated as a replicate. For sorted subsets, roughly 0.2 ug genomic DNA, equal to about 30,000 T cell genomes, was loaded into each replicate PCR. The purified libraries were quantified using a Qubit 3.0 fluorometer, sized with a Bioanalyzer 2100, and then quantified again using the KAPA Library Quantification kit. Each immunoSEQ 96-well plate was sequenced on its own single-read 150-cycle Illumina NextSeq 550 flow cell. On the study's bioinformatics: Because the immunoSEQ output included only junctional sequences and no quality scores, the filtering could not be the same as the filtering used for full-length reads. Sequences were annotated with PyIR, a Python wrapper for IgBLAST v1.9, and V/J genes and CDR3 were assigned using IMGT germline references. Reads with weak V/J assignments (E-value above 1e-6), missing CDR3, stop codons, out-of-frame junctions, or ambiguous translated residues were removed. V3J clonotypes were defined as sequences sharing an identical inferred V gene, J gene, and CDR3 amino acid sequence. Percentage overlap between repertoires was calculated by dividing the number of shared unique clonotypes by the size of the smaller repertoire. Richness of each repertoire was evaluated using RTK rarefaction, the Chao1 estimator, and Recon v2.1 estimates of unobserved clonotypes. Generation probabilities were computed with OLGA for all TCRbeta clonotypes obtained by the gDNA method from four donors. Sourced from immuneACCESS, this table was stored by TCRdb with only in-frame sequences that have V and J called. A share of the clones is absent; for the studies checked, an unresolved V gene accounts for under half, and the remainder has no known explanation. From that table come the V and J calls and clone size; the DNA was used to work out D and trimming. The sample table holds about 2.3 million clones, of which 80% to 95% were seen once. The ten largest make up about 0.36% of the sample.

V has 2 bases trimmed and J has 5 bases trimmed; junction bases matching no gene number 5. The CDR3 has 15 amino acids, counting the end cysteine and phenylalanine. The entry retains the CDR3 DNA only, 45 bases that are in frame from base 1. From a lookup of the germline V gene, CDR1 and CDR2 are SGHRS and YFSETQ. The chain joins TRBV5-1 to TRBJ1-4; 8 central bases correspond to TRBD1. This clonotype was obtained from a man between 18 and 35 years old in good health. Some clones in this sample may be carry-over from other donors' samples. Specimen: naive CD4+ T cells from PBMCs. Read against the paper, the sample's cell subset or site label means: CD45RA+ positively selected. The nucleotide sequence reads TGCGCCAGCAGCTTATTACAGGGGGACAATGAAAAACTGTTTTTT. Its protein is CASSLLQGDNEKLFF.